The 26 T cell receptor beta chains reported below all come from one sample, sequenced in a study of blood T cell repertoires in COVID-19. Clones were sequenced by immunoSEQ multiplex PCR, and TCRdb holds only the in-frame ones, with some missing. The table includes more than 150,000 clones, over 80% detected once. The sequencing input was peripheral blood. These receptors originate from a woman aged 55-69 years with acute or convalescent COVID-19.

The rearrangement uses TRBV5-1 and TRBJ1-5; 8 nucleotides agree with TRBD1. V trimming: 0 bases; J trimming: 5 bases; junction bases outside the gene matches: 4. Germline CDR1 reads SGHRS; CDR2 reads YFSETQ. This CDR3 is 15 amino acids long. The CDR3 loop is CASSLGTGPDQPQHF. The CDR3 DNA reads TGCGCCAGCAGCTTGGGGACAGGGCCCGATCAGCCCCAGCATTTT.

The chain is built from TRBV6-4 and TRBJ2-3; D remains unclear. The CDR3 spans 11 residues. V was cut by 3 bases and J by 12 bases, with 10 bases left in between. Per the germline V gene, CDR1 is MRHNA and CDR2 is SNTAGT. The CDR3 loop is CASSETRNQYF. For the CDR3, the DNA is TGTGCCAGCAGTGAAACGAGGAACCAGTATTTT.

V gene TRBV7-9 combines with J gene TRBJ1-2; 10 bases align to TRBD1. Germline V gene data show CDR1 as SEHNR and CDR2 as FQNEAQ (reference sequence). The CDR3 runs to 15 residues. Trimming removed 5 bases from V and 5 bases from J; junction bases left unmatched: 8. The CDR3 sequence: CASSRDRGPWYGYTF. The CDR3 coding sequence is TGTGCCAGCAGCCGGGACAGGGGCCCCTGGTATGGCTACACCTTC.

The genes are TRBV18 and TRBJ1-2, with a weak D call TRBD1 (6 bases). The CDR3 contains 16 residues. Germline CDR1 is KGHSH and CDR2 is LQKENI. Deletions cut 3 bases from V and 0 bases from J, with 14 bases between. The CDR3 DNA follows: TGTGCCAGCTCACCCGTGACAGGCGATCCTAACTATGGCTACACCTTC. This translates into CASSPVTGDPNYGYTF.

The chain uses TRBV4-1 and TRBJ1-6; a weak D match, TRBD1 (5 bases). This CDR3 has 13 residues. V lost 4 bases and J lost 14, with 15 bases in between. The V gene's germline CDR1 is MGHRA and CDR2 YSYEKL. CDR3 nucleotide sequence: TGCGCCAGCAGCCGAGACAGACTTGAAACCCTCCACTTT. It encodes CASSRDRLETLHF.

This clone appeared a single time. The chain links TRBV7-2 to TRBJ2-2; 7 nucleotides align to TRBD1. CDR1 is SGHTA and CDR2 is FQGNSA in the germline V gene. Trimming at V came to 1 base and at J to 2 bases, leaving 4 bases not matched to a gene. This CDR3 contains 16 residues. This CDR3 reads CASSLEGAFNTGELFF. The CDR3 nucleotides read TGTGCCAGCAGCTTAGAGGGGGCGTTTAACACCGGGGAGCTGTTTTTT.

This chain links TRBV6-1 with TRBJ1-5; 10 bases line up with TRBD1. J lost 5 bases, V lost 3 bases, and 7 bases had no gene match. Germline-derived CDR1 and CDR2 are MNHNS and SASEGT. The CDR3 has 16 residues. CDR3 region: CASSDLGQGVHQPQHF. In DNA, the CDR3 is TGTGCCAGCAGTGATTTAGGACAGGGGGTACATCAGCCCCAGCATTTT.

This clone turned up a few times. V is TRBV15 and J is TRBJ1-5; perhaps TRBD1 as D (5 bases). V lost 0 bases to trimming and J lost 5 bases, with 11 bases between them. Germline CDR1 is LNHNV and CDR2 is YYDKDF (reference sequence). This CDR3 contains 15 residues. The CDR3 DNA reads as TGTGCCACCAGCAGAGATGGGTGGGGGGATCAGCCCCAGCATTTT. Its protein is CATSRDGWGDQPQHF.

The CDR3 DNA reads TGTGCCAGCAGCCCGGGACAGGGTGAGGATACGCAGTATTTT. Translation gives CASSPGQGEDTQYF. The V gene is TRBV9, the J gene TRBJ2-3; 9 bases line up with TRBD1. V dropped 4 bases and J dropped 6; count of bases not matched to a gene: 6. Germline values: CDR1 SGDLS, CDR2 YYNGEE. The CDR3 totals 14 residues.

This clone was counted a few times. The chain has TRBV19 and TRBJ1-4; D perhaps matches TRBD1 (5 bases). Trimming shortened V by 3 bases and J by 4 bases, and 9 bases separated the two germline ends. The CDR3 sequence is 14 residues long. CDR1 is LNHDA, CDR2 SQIVND, per germline (reference sequence). This CDR3 is CASSMGQFNEKLFF. The CDR3 DNA follows: TGTGCCAGTAGTATGGGGCAGTTTAATGAAAAACTGTTTTTT.

The V gene is TRBV4-3, the J gene TRBJ1-2; the D gene is possibly TRBD1 (6 bases). Germline CDR1 LGHNA, CDR2 YSLEER. V was clipped by 3 bases and J by 4 bases, with 18 bases between them. This CDR3 spans 16 amino acids. The CDR3 sequence is CASSHFRGGAGYGYTF. CDR3 DNA: TGCGCCAGCAGCCACTTTCGGGGGGGCGCAGGCTATGGCTACACCTTC.

The chain joins TRBV28 to TRBJ2-2; TRBD1 matches 10 bases. The CDR3 spans 16 residues. With V trimmed by 2 bases and J by 2 bases, 2 bases remained unmatched. Germline V CDR1 and CDR2: MDHEN, SYDVKM. The DNA of the CDR3 is TGTGCCAGCAGTTTACGGGACAGGGGAAACACCGGGGAGCTGTTTTTT. It codes for CASSLRDRGNTGELFF.

This chain joins TRBV18 and TRBJ2-3; weak D call: TRBD2 (6 bases). V lost 4 bases and J lost 4, with 27 bases in between. This CDR3 comprises 19 residues. CDR1 and CDR2 (germline): KGHSH, LQKENI. CDR3: CASSLESPGRRGRSDTQYF. The CDR3 bases are TGTGCCAGCTCACTAGAGAGCCCCGGGCGGCGGGGTAGATCAGATACGCAGTATTTT.

The chain recombines TRBV6-5 with TRBJ1-2, with TRBD1 identical over 9 bases. CDR1 is MNHEY, CDR2 SVGAGI, per germline. This CDR3 has 15 residues. V shed 4 bases and J 4 bases; nucleotides not matched to a gene: 7. The CDR3 coding sequence is TGTGCCAGCAGTTCTCAGGACAGGGGCCCCTATGGCTACACCTTC. Translation: CASSSQDRGPYGYTF.

This sequence joins TRBV3-1 (or the pseudogene TRBV3-2) and TRBJ2-3; weak D call: TRBD2 (5 bases). V lost 1 base, J lost 0 bases, and 14 bases lay in between. CDR1 is LGHDT and CDR2 is YNNKEL in the germline V gene (reference sequence). The CDR3 is 17 residues long. The CDR3 region has the DNA TGTGCCAGCAGCCAAGGAACGGGGAGTCCTAGCACAGATACGCAGTATTTT. Encoded protein: CASSQGTGSPSTDTQYF.

This sequence joins TRBV15 and TRBJ1-2; the match to TRBD1 covers 7 bases. CDR3 size: 18 residues. Germline V gene sequence: CDR1 LNHNV, CDR2 YYDKDF (reference sequence). The J segment lost 1 base and the V segment lost 0 bases, leaving 11 bases of the junction unmatched. The chain's CDR3 is CATSRDTTGAIVNYGYTF. CDR3 nucleotide sequence: TGTGCCACCAGCAGAGATACAACAGGGGCGATAGTTAACTATGGCTACACCTTC.

The chain carries TRBV7-2 and TRBJ2-7, with TRBD1 identical over 8 bases. This CDR3 is built from 15 residues. Germline CDR1 is SGHTA and CDR2 is FQGNSA. V gave up 5 bases and J gave up 9 bases; unmatched junction bases: 15. The CDR3 reads CASSPRTGRPEGQYF. The CDR3 DNA reads TGTGCCAGCAGCCCTCGGACAGGGCGACCGGAAGGGCAGTACTTC.

V gene TRBV27 combines with J gene TRBJ1-6; a weak D match, TRBD1 (6 bases). The CDR3 sequence is 19 residues long. Deletions cut 5 bases from V and 2 bases from J, with 22 bases between. From germline, CDR1 is MNHEY and CDR2 SMNVEV (reference sequence). In DNA form, the CDR3 reads TGTGCCAGCAGTAGGGTTGGGCAGGGGATGGGGGCCTATAATTCACCCCTCCACTTT. Encoded protein: CASSRVGQGMGAYNSPLHF.

About this clone itself: At one end, the junction sequence differs from germline, possibly due to a read error. This sequence joins TRBV15 and TRBJ1-4; no reliable D call. The CDR3 has 15 amino acids. The germline CDR1 and CDR2 sequences are LNHNV and YYDKDF (reference sequence). CDR3 sequence: CATSRDGSSEGGSRF. In nucleotides, the CDR3 is TGTGCCACCAGCAGAGATGGTAGTTCTGAGGGAGGATCCCGTTTT.

The chain couples TRBV7-3 to TRBJ2-2; 7 bases fit TRBD2. The CDR3 contains 16 residues. Unmatched junction bases numbered 9, after V lost 8 bases and J lost 0 bases. Germline values: CDR1 SGHTA, CDR2 FQGTGA. The CDR3: CASGSSGDANTGELFF. As DNA, the CDR3 is TGTGCCAGCGGGTCGAGCGGGGACGCGAACACCGGGGAGCTGTTTTTT. The full variable domain, completed using reference TRBV7-3 and TRBJ2-2, is GAGVSQTPSNKVTEKGKYVELRCDPISGHTALYWYRQSLGQGPEFLIYFQGTGAADDSGLPNDRFFAVRPEGSVSTLKIQRTERGDSAVYLCASGSSGDANTGELFFGEGSRLTVL.

The rearrangement links TRBV5-8 to TRBJ1-3, with D possibly matching TRBD1 (5 bases). The CDR3 has 16 amino acids. Trimming left V 0 bases short and J 2 bases short, with 12 bases between. The germline gives CDR1 SGHTS, CDR2 YDEGEE. CDR3 sequence reads: CASSLGWTKAGNTIYF. The CDR3 nucleotides read TGTGCCAGCAGCTTGGGTTGGACAAAAGCTGGAAACACCATATATTTT.

This chain connects TRBV5-1 to TRBJ2-5; TRBD1 aligns across 8 bases. CDR1 and CDR2 from the germline V gene are SGHRS and YFSETQ. The CDR3 sequence is 18 residues long. With V trimmed by 3 bases and J by 2 bases, 15 bases remained unmatched. CDR3 DNA: TGCGCCAGCAGCTGGGGGCGACAGGGGCTACGCCCGCAAGAGACCCAGTACTTC. It yields the protein CASSWGRQGLRPQETQYF.

The rearrangement joins TRBV5-8 to TRBJ2-3, with 9 bases aligning to TRBD2. The CDR3 is 15 residues long. Per the germline V gene, CDR1 is SGHTS and CDR2 is YDEGEE. The ends lost 4 bases at V and 0 bases at J; junction bases unmatched: 3. This CDR3 is CASSLSGGSTDTQYF. The CDR3 nucleotides are TGTGCCAGCAGCCTTAGCGGGGGTAGCACAGATACGCAGTATTTT.

This chain joins TRBV5-1 and TRBJ1-2; tentative D call: TRBD1 (5 bases). The V gene's germline CDR1 is SGHRS and CDR2 YFSETQ. The CDR3 is made up of 14 amino acids. With 0 bases removed from V and 4 bases from J, the gap between germline ends came to 10 bases. The CDR3 here is CASSLERGVYGYTF. The CDR3 coding sequence is TGCGCCAGCAGCTTGGAGCGGGGGGTCTATGGCTACACCTTC.

J is TRBJ1-6 and V is TRBV30, with D perhaps TRBD1 (6 bases). Germline CDR1 and CDR2: GTSNPN and SVGIG (reference sequence). The CDR3 loop spans 14 amino acids. V dropped 3 bases and J dropped 7 bases, with 13 bases sitting between them. In DNA, the CDR3 is TGTGCCTGGAGCCCCAGGGGATCAAATTCACCCCTCCACTTT. Its protein product is CAWSPRGSNSPLHF.

The chain combines TRBV5-1 with TRBJ1-2; D is unresolved. There are 15 residues in the CDR3. V was clipped by 4 bases and J by 0 bases, with 13 bases between them. Looked up from germline, CDR1 is SGHRS and CDR2 is YFSETQ. The CDR3 loop is CASSSLSSSNYGYTF. The CDR3 bases are TGCGCCAGCAGCAGCCTCTCGAGCTCTAACTATGGCTACACCTTC.